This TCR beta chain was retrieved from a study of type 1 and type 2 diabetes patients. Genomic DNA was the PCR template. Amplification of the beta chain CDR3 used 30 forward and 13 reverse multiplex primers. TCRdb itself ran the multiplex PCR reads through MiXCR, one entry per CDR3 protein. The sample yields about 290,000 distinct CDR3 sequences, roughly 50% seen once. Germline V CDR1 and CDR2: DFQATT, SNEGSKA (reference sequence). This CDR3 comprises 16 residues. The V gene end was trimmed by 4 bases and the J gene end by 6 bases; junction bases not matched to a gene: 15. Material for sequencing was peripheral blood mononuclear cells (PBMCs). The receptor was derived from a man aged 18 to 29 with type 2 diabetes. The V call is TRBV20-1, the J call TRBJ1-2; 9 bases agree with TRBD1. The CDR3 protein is CSATLGQGSVSHGYTF. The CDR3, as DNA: TGCAGTGCTACCTTGGGACAGGGTAGCGTCTCCCATGGCTACACCTTC.